These 14 T cell receptor beta chains were sequenced from one sample in a study of monozygotic twins with inflammatory bowel disease. After re-calling the 5' RACE reads, TCRdb lists one entry per CDR3 protein, DNA absent. This repertoire includes around 99,000 distinct CDR3 sequences. The specimen was blood. These receptors all stem from a human donor with ulcerative colitis or Crohn's disease, or a healthy co-twin of an affected twin (not recorded which).

The chain recombines TRBV5-1 with TRBJ1-1; TCRdb calls TRBD1, which cannot be checked without DNA. The CDR3 is 15 amino acids. The germline gives CDR1 SGHRS, CDR2 YFSETQ. The CDR3 sequence is CASSSTTGMNTEAFF.

The chain's CDR3 is CASSLTSASYEQYF. This sequence joins TRBV19 and TRBJ2-7; there is no DNA to check the TCRdb D call of TRBD2. The CDR3 sequence is 14 residues long. Germline-derived CDR1 and CDR2 are LNHDA and SQIVND (reference sequence). Full variable domain (missing parts from reference TRBV19 and TRBJ2-7): DGGITQSPKYLFRKEGQNVTLSCEQNLNHDAMYWYRQDPGQGLRLIYYSQIVNDFQKGDIAEGYSVSREKKESFPLTVTSAQKNPTAFYLCASSLTSASYEQYFGPGTRLTVT.

J is TRBJ2-1 and V is TRBV28. Germline lookup yields CDR1 MDHEN and CDR2 SYDVKM. This CDR3 is built from 13 residues. The CDR3 loop is CASSELTYNEQFF.

J is TRBJ1-1 and V is TRBV5-4; TCRdb's D call, TRBD1, is unchecked because there is no DNA. Germline loops: CDR1 SGHNT, CDR2 YYREEE (reference sequence). CDR3 size: 15 residues. The CDR3: CASSRAGTANTEAFF.

The chain carries TRBV29-1 and TRBJ2-7; TCRdb outputs TRBD1, but without DNA this stays unchecked. The CDR3 is 14 residues long. CDR1 and CDR2 (germline): SQVTM, ANQGSEA. The chain's CDR3 is CSVGTGGFLDEQYF.

The CDR3 loop is CASSGRRGDQPQHF. The V and J genes are TRBV27 and TRBJ1-5; TCRdb reports TRBD1, a call that lacks DNA to check it against. Germline V CDR1 and CDR2: MNHEY, SMNVEV (reference sequence). CDR3 length: 14 amino acids.

The chain combines TRBV7-9 with TRBJ1-1; TCRdb proposes TRBD1, but this gene call is untestable without DNA. The CDR3 consists of 17 residues. CDR1 and CDR2 (germline): SEHNR, FQNEAQ (reference sequence). Here the CDR3 reads CASSAGQGARPNTEAFF.

The genes are TRBV5-1 and TRBJ2-6. CDR1 and CDR2 (germline): SGHRS, YFSETQ. The CDR3 covers 15 residues. CDR3: CASSATNSGANVLTF.

CDR3 protein: CASSTSSGSDLGQETQYF. The rearrangement uses TRBV11-2 and TRBJ2-5; the TCRdb call, TRBD2, lacks DNA for checking. The CDR3 has 18 residues. The V gene's germline CDR1 is SGHAT and CDR2 FQNNGV.

This rearrangement joins TRBV3-1 to TRBJ2-5; lacking DNA, the TRBD2 call made by TCRdb goes unchecked. The CDR3 consists of 14 residues. Germline V gene data show CDR1 as LGHDT and CDR2 as YNNKEL (reference sequence). CDR3 loop: CASSQDRAGETQYF.

The chain is built from TRBV5-1 and TRBJ2-4; the D call of TRBD2 rests on TCRdb alone, since no DNA is present to check it. The CDR3 runs 18 residues. Germline V gives CDR1 SGHRS, CDR2 YFSETQ. CDR3 sequence: CASSLALEGRDTKNIQYF.

The gene calls are TRBV14 and TRBJ1-1; the TCRdb call, TRBD1, lacks DNA for checking. Per the germline V gene, CDR1 is SGHDN and CDR2 is FVKESK. The length of the CDR3 is 16 residues. CDR3 loop: CASSRWTGSNGVEAFF.

This chain links TRBV5-1 with TRBJ2-2. The germline gives CDR1 SGHRS, CDR2 YFSETQ. The CDR3 runs 14 residues. The CDR3 reads CASSLEVNSGELFF. Variable domain in full (rest from reference TRBV5-1 and TRBJ2-2): KAGVTQTPRYLIKTRGQQVTLSCSPISGHRSVSWYQQTPGQGLQFLFEYFSETQRNKGNFPGRFSGRQFSNSRSEMNVSTLELGDSALYLCASSLEVNSGELFFGEGSRLTVL.

The chain joins TRBV5-1 to TRBJ2-1. Germline CDR1 reads SGHRS; CDR2 reads YFSETQ. This CDR3 contains 13 residues. The CDR3 is CASSWGLYNEQFF.